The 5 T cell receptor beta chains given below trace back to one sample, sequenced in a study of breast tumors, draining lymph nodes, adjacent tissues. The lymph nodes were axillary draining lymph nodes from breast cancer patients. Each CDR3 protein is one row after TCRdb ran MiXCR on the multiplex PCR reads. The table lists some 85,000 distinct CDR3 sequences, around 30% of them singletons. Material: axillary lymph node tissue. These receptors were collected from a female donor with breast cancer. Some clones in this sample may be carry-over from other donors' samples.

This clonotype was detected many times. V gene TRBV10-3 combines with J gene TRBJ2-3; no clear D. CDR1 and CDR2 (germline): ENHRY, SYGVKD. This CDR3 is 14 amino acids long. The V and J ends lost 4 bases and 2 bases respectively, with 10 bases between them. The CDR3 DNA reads TGTGCCATCAGTGCAAATGTTGACACAGATACGCAGTATTTT. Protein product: CAISANVDTDTQYF.

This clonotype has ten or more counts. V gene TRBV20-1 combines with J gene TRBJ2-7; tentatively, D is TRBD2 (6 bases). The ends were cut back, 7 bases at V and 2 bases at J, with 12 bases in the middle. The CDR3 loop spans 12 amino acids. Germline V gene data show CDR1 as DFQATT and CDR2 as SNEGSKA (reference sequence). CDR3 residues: CSGISGPYEQYF. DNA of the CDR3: TGCAGTGGGATTAGCGGACCCTACGAGCAGTACTTC.

The CDR3 sequence: CASSLGNLGTEAFF. The CDR3 nucleotides are TGTGCCAGCAGTTTAGGGAATTTGGGGACTGAAGCTTTCTTT. V is TRBV6-4 and J is TRBJ1-1; no firm D call. Trimming took off 5 bases at V and 5 bases at J, with 15 bases between the two ends. Germline loops: CDR1 MRHNA, CDR2 SNTAGT. This CDR3 is built from 14 residues.

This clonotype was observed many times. The CDR3 sequence is CASSESGTRPYEQYF. The CDR3 bases are TGCGCCAGCAGTGAGAGCGGGACTAGACCCTACGAGCAGTACTTC. This sequence joins TRBV10-2 and TRBJ2-7; 8 nucleotides match TRBD2. The J segment lost 2 bases and the V segment lost 2 bases, leaving 5 bases of the junction unmatched. The CDR3 consists of 15 residues. The V gene's germline CDR1 is WSHSY and CDR2 SAAADI.

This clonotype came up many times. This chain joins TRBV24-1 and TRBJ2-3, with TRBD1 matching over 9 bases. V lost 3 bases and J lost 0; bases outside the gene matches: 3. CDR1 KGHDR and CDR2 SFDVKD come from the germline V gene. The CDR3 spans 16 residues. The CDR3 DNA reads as TGTGCCACCAGTGATCCGGGACAGGGAAGCACAGATACGCAGTATTTT. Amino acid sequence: CATSDPGQGSTDTQYF.